This TCR beta chain was observed in a study of cytomegalovirus exposure and HLA in healthy donors. The study ran its PCR with 60 Vbeta and 13 Jbeta primers. The method was immunoSEQ multiplex PCR; TCRdb's version includes in-frame clones alone and lacks a portion of them. The sample contains 100,000 to 150,000 clones, roughly 80% of which appear only once. The CDR3 runs 14 residues. Per the germline V gene, CDR1 is SGHRS and CDR2 is YFSETQ. V shed 6 bases, J shed 8 bases, and the junction held 11 bases outside the gene matches. Sequencing used PBMCs. The receptor was isolated from a male donor in good health and CMV-seropositive. The chain recombines TRBV5-1 with TRBJ2-1, with 7 bases fitting TRBD2. CDR3 loop: CASKGQGGNDEQFF. CDR3 DNA: TGCGCCAGCAAGGGGCAGGGAGGGAACGATGAGCAGTTCTTC.